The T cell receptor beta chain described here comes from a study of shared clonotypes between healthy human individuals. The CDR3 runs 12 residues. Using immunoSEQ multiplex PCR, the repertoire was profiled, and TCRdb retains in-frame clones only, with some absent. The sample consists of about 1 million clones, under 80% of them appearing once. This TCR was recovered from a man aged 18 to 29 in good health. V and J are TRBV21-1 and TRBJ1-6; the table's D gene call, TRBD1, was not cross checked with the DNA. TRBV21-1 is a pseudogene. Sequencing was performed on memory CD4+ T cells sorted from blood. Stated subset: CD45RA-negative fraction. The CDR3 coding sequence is TGTGTCAGGGTGGACACCCTTATGCCCCTCCACTTT. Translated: CVRVDTLMPLHF.